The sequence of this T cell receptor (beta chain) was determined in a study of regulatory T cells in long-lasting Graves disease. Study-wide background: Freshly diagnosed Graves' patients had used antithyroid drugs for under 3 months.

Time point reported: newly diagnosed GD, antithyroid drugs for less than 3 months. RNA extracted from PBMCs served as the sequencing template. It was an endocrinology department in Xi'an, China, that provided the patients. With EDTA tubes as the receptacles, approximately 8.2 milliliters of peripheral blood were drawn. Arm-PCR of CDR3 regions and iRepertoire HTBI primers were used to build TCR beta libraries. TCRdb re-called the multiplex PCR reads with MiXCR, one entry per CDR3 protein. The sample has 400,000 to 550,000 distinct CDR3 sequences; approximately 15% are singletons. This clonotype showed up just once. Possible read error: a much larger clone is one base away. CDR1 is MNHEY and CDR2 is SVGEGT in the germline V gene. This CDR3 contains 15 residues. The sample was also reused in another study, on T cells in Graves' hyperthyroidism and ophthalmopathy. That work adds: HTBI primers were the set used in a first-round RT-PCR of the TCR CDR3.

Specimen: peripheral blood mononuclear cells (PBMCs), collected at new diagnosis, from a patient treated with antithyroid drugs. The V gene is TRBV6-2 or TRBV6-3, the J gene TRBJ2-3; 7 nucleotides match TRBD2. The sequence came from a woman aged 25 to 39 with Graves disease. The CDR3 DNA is TGTGCCGGCAGTTACTCGAGTCTAGCGGCAGATACGCAGTATTTT. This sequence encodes CAGSYSSLAADTQYF.